This TCR beta chain was sequenced for a study of shared clonotypes between healthy human individuals. Whole-study results and caveats: Naive subsets tended to show greater estimated richness than memory subsets.

The CDR3 runs to 15 residues. Germline values: CDR1 MNHNS, CDR2 SASEGT. V shed 1 base, J shed 2 bases, and the junction held 1 base outside the gene matches. As regards this clone: Its antigen is currently unknown.

TCRdb's table, derived via immunoSEQ multiplex PCR, lists solely in-frame clones and lacks some. The profile shows 2 million to 3 million clones, roughly 93% of them singletons. The sequenced sample consisted of naive CD4+ T cells from PBMCs. Subset specified: CD45RA+ positively selected. V and J are TRBV6-1 and TRBJ2-3, with 9 bases lining up with TRBD2. This receptor was identified in a man between 18 and 29 years old in good health. Some clones in this sample may be carry-over from other donors' samples. CDR3 coding DNA: TGTGCCAGCAGTGAAGTAGCGGGGGACACAGATACGCAGTATTTT. This sequence encodes CASSEVAGDTDTQYF.